A single sample gave rise to the 14 T cell receptor beta chains below, sequenced in a study of beta chain features in type 1 diabetes. The investigators reverse transcribed all of the isolated RNA, so they sequenced expressed TCRB transcripts. Clones were read by immunoSEQ multiplex PCR, and TCRdb kept only the in-frame ones, dropping some. The sample carries under 400,000 clones, around 15% recorded once. What was sequenced was central memory CD4+ T cells from blood. These receptor sequences come from a man under 40 in good health.

The chain is built from TRBV18 and TRBJ1-5, with D possibly TRBD1 on 5 matching bases. CDR3 length: 14 amino acids. Germline lookup yields CDR1 KGHSH and CDR2 LQKENI. The V end lost 2 bases, the J end lost 5 bases, and 10 bases lay between the germline ends. The CDR3 DNA reads TGTGCCAGCTCACCAATGGGGCTTGATCAGCCCCAGCATTTT. Protein product: CASSPMGLDQPQHF.

This clone has a handful of counts. This chain uses TRBV5-4 with TRBJ2-2; 7 bases line up with TRBD1. V shed 4 bases, J shed 0 bases, and the junction held 9 bases outside the gene matches. Germline CDR1 is SGHNT and CDR2 is YYREEE (reference sequence). The CDR3 consists of 17 residues. The CDR3 region has the DNA TGTGCCAGCAGCCCCTCGGTTGACAGGGCGAACACCGGGGAGCTGTTTTTT. Residues: CASSPSVDRANTGELFF. Full variable domain (missing parts from reference TRBV5-4 and TRBJ2-2): ETGVTQSPTHLIKTRGQQVTLRCSSQSGHNTVSWYQQALGQGPQFIFQYYREEENGRGNFPPRFSGLQFPNYSSELNVNALELDDSALYLCASSPSVDRANTGELFFGEGSRLTVL.

This clone was observed a handful of times. This chain connects TRBV10-2 to TRBJ2-7; 13 bases align to TRBD2. Looked up from germline, CDR1 is WSHSY and CDR2 is SAAADI. V shed 5 bases, J shed 0 bases, and the junction held 7 bases outside the gene matches. The CDR3 runs 17 residues. CDR3 residues: CASSQGLAGRSSYEQYF. CDR3 coding DNA: TGCGCCAGCAGTCAGGGACTAGCGGGGCGGAGCTCCTACGAGCAGTACTTC.

The chain couples TRBV4-3 to TRBJ2-7; D remains unclear. Germline-derived CDR1 and CDR2 are LGHNA and YSLEER. The CDR3 has 15 amino acids. V dropped 1 base and J dropped 6 bases, with 16 bases sitting between them. This chain's CDR3 is CASSQGVGGTFEQYF. The CDR3 bases are TGCGCCAGCAGCCAAGGGGTAGGCGGAACTTTCGAGCAGTACTTC.

This clone has only a few counts. This sample includes further DNA sequences coding for the same CDR3. CDR3 loop: CASSLGGRNNEQFF. As DNA, the CDR3 is TGTGCCAGCAGCTTGGGGGGGCGGAACAATGAGCAGTTCTTC. The gene calls are TRBV11-2 and TRBJ2-1; a possible D gene is TRBD2 (7 bases). V shed 3 bases and J shed 5 bases, with 11 bases lying between them. This CDR3 is 14 amino acids long. CDR1 is SGHAT, CDR2 FQNNGV, per germline.

This clone appeared a few times. V usage is TRBV13 and J usage is TRBJ2-7, with D possibly matching TRBD2 (6 bases). This CDR3 contains 14 residues. V was trimmed by 5 bases and J by 9 bases, leaving 20 bases between them. From germline, CDR1 is PRHDT and CDR2 FYEKMQ (reference sequence). The CDR3 coding sequence is TGTGCCAGCAGCCCGCGGCCCTTGGAGGGCGGGCAGTACTTC. This sequence encodes CASSPRPLEGGQYF.

This clone has only a few counts. This chain joins TRBV7-9 and TRBJ2-2; D ambiguous. This CDR3 is built from 14 residues. The V gene's germline CDR1 is SEHNR and CDR2 FQNEAQ (reference sequence). The ends were cut back, 3 bases at V and 6 bases at J, with 11 bases in the middle. For the CDR3, the DNA is TGTGCCAGCAGCTTGTCGCAGGCTGCCGGGGAGCTGTTTTTT. Translation gives CASSLSQAAGELFF.

This clone was observed a few times. This chain uses TRBV18 with TRBJ1-2; D not resolved. V was cut by 6 bases and J by 4 bases, with 9 bases left in between. From germline, CDR1 is KGHSH and CDR2 LQKENI. The CDR3 runs to 12 residues. The CDR3 loop is CASSESFYGYTF. The CDR3 DNA reads as TGTGCCAGCTCGGAGAGCTTCTATGGCTACACCTTC.

This clone was observed a few times. The genes are TRBV5-1 and TRBJ2-5; D is perhaps TRBD2 (6 bases). Per germline, CDR1 SGHRS and CDR2 YFSETQ. Trimming shortened V by 1 base and J by 5 bases, and 9 bases separated the two germline ends. The CDR3 has 13 amino acids. CDR3: CASSLSGEETQYF. The CDR3 DNA reads TGCGCCAGCAGCTTGTCGGGGGAGGAGACCCAGTACTTC.

This clone was picked up one time. The V call is TRBV10-3, the J call TRBJ1-1; unclear D gene. The V and J ends lost 8 bases and 0 bases respectively, with 7 bases between them. Germline CDR1 is ENHRY and CDR2 is SYGVKD. This CDR3 spans 12 amino acids. In DNA, the CDR3 is TGTGCCATCGCGACGCTGAACACTGAAGCTTTCTTT. This gives the protein CAIATLNTEAFF.

The chain links TRBV5-6 to TRBJ2-2; D unclear. The germline V and J ends were trimmed by 0 bases and 6 bases, with 12 bases remaining between them. Germline values: CDR1 SGHDT, CDR2 YYEEEE. This CDR3 spans 15 amino acids. The CDR3 here is CASSLEWLGAGELFF. CDR3 DNA sequence: TGTGCCAGCAGCTTGGAGTGGCTAGGCGCCGGGGAGCTGTTTTTT.

The genes are TRBV2 and TRBJ2-2, with 12 bases aligning to TRBD2. Germline V gene sequence: CDR1 SNHLY, CDR2 FYNNEI. V shed 8 bases and J 3 bases; nucleotides not matched to a gene: 4. This CDR3 has 15 amino acids. The CDR3 nucleotides read TGTGCCAGCCGATGGACTAGCGGGGACACCGGGGAGCTGTTTTTT. Amino acids: CASRWTSGDTGELFF.

This clone was seen more than once but under ten times. The rearrangement joins TRBV6-5 to TRBJ1-2; D unclear. The CDR3 runs to 12 residues. V was trimmed by 4 bases and J by 2 bases, leaving 5 bases between them. Germline CDR1 MNHEY, CDR2 SVGAGI. CDR3 sequence: CASSLTNYGYTF. The CDR3 DNA reads TGTGCCAGCAGTTTGACCAACTATGGCTACACCTTC.

Many counts were recorded for this clone. V usage is TRBV10-3 and J usage is TRBJ2-3; perhaps TRBD2 as D (5 bases). Germline loops: CDR1 ENHRY, CDR2 SYGVKD. Trimming stripped 4 bases from V and 7 bases from J, with 12 bases between. This CDR3 region has 13 residues. The CDR3 reads CAISGRAEHTQYF. CDR3 bases: TGTGCCATCAGTGGGCGAGCGGAACATACGCAGTATTTT.